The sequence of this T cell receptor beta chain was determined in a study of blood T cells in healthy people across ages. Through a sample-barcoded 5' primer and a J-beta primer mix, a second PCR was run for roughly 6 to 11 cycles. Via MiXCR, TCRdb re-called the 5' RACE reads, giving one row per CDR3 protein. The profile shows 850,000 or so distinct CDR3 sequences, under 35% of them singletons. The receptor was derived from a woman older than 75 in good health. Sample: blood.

The CDR3 coding sequence is TGTGCCTGGAGTCGCGGGGGTGCCTACGAGCAGTACTTC. It codes for CAWSRGGAYEQYF. The chain carries TRBV30 and TRBJ2-7, with 7 positions matching TRBD2. V was pared by 2 bases and J by 2 bases, with 3 bases of the junction left unmatched. Per the germline V gene, CDR1 is GTSNPN and CDR2 is SVGIG (reference sequence). The CDR3 length is 13 residues.